Included here is one T cell receptor (beta chain) sequence, with context. The antigen remains undetermined. Profiled with immunoSEQ multiplex PCR; TCRdb holds only in-frame clones, not every one. The data show some 2,500,000 clones, 85% to 95% seen once. With V trimmed by 4 bases and J by 5 bases, 9 bases remained unmatched. Germline V gene lookup returns CDR1 SGHTS and CDR2 YDEGEE. The CDR3 is 15 residues long. This sample was taken from a study of shared clonotypes between healthy human individuals. Study-level points and caveats: Sequencing depth was predicted to influence how clonotypes are shared among donors. Clonotypes which were not shared had lower generation probabilities than clonotypes that all four donors shared.

Sequences were obtained from naive CD4+ T cells from PBMCs. Subset of the sample: CD45RA+ positively selected. The rearrangement links TRBV5-8 to TRBJ2-5; 9 bases are shared with TRBD1. The receptor was isolated from a young man in good health. Some clones in this sample may be carry-over from other donors' samples. The CDR3 DNA reads TGTGCCAGCAGCCCGCGGGACAGGGTCGGGGAGACCCAGTACTTC. The encoded protein is CASSPRDRVGETQYF.